This TCR beta chain was retrieved from a study of T cells in Graves' hyperthyroidism and ophthalmopathy. Diagnosing involved the use of clinical symptoms, serum thyroxine and TRAb, thyroid ultrasound and orbital computed tomography. Regions amplified from RNA transcripts were the TCR beta CDR3 regions. TCR CDR3 regions were first amplified by RT-PCR with HTBI primers. TCRdb redid the calling of the multiplex PCR reads with MiXCR, one entry per CDR3 protein. In the table there are some 350,000 distinct CDR3 sequences, about a fifth of which are singletons. V lost 5 bases, J lost 5 bases, and 8 bases stayed unmatched. The length of the CDR3 is 14 residues. The germline V gene has CDR1 SGHTA and CDR2 FQGNSA.

The chain couples TRBV7-2 to TRBJ1-2; 7 bases align to TRBD1. The clonotype was recovered from a woman younger than 30 with Graves' hyperthyroidism. Sequencing was carried out using blood. This CDR3 is CASSNSGQLYGYTF. CDR3 DNA: TGTGCCAGCAGCAACTCGGGACAGCTGTATGGCTACACCTTC.